Each of the 19 T cell receptor beta chains below was sequenced from the same sample in a study of T cells in Graves' hyperthyroidism and ophthalmopathy. Amplification targeted TCR beta CDR3 regions from RNA transcripts. First-round RT-PCR with HTBI primers amplified the TCR CDR3 region. TCRdb analysed the multiplex PCR reads with MiXCR anew, one entry per CDR3 protein. The sample lists more than 75,000 distinct CDR3 sequences; just over 50% were seen once. The sample was blood. These receptors were collected from a middle-aged woman with Graves' hyperthyroidism.

In this sample, this clonotype is medium-sized. The chain combines TRBV5-1 with TRBJ2-7, with D unclear. Germline lookup yields CDR1 SGHRS and CDR2 YFSETQ. V lost 5 bases, J lost 0 bases, and 15 bases lay in between. The CDR3 has 15 amino acids. In DNA, the CDR3 is TGCGCCAGCAGGCGAGCCGTGGAAAGCTCCTACGAGCAGTACTTC. Its protein product is CASRRAVESSYEQYF.

The chain combines TRBV7-2 with TRBJ1-5; D is unclear. The CDR3 has 14 amino acids. Germline CDR1 SGHTA, CDR2 FQGNSA. Trimming took off 11 bases at V and 1 base at J, with 15 bases between the two ends. CDR3 in amino acids: CAWNRGRSNQPQHF. For the CDR3, the DNA is TGTGCCTGGAACCGGGGTAGAAGCAATCAGCCCCAGCATTTT.

The rearrangement joins TRBV12-3 or TRBV12-4 to TRBJ2-2; 7 positions match TRBD2. The CDR3 runs 14 residues. The V and J ends lost 4 bases and 6 bases, in that order; junction bases with no gene match: 5. The CDR3 bases are TGTGCCAGCAGTTCCGGGGGGTGGGCCGGGGAGCTGTTTTTT. This codes for CASSSGGWAGELFF.

This clonotype was counted only a few times. V and J are TRBV4-3 and TRBJ2-5, with TRBD2 matching over 9 bases. The V and J ends lost 4 bases and 7 bases, in that order; junction bases with no gene match: 7. Germline V CDR1 and CDR2: LGHNA, YSLEER. The CDR3 contains 14 residues. CDR3 residues: CASSLLSGSATQYF. Here the CDR3 DNA reads TGCGCCAGCAGCCTCCTTAGCGGGAGTGCGACCCAGTACTTC.

Points on this clonotype: At one end the junction does not follow the germline gene, possibly because of a read error. The chain couples TRBV7-6 to TRBJ2-7; D could derive from TRBD1 or TRBD2 (5 bases each). This CDR3 spans 13 amino acids. CDR1 is SGHVS and CDR2 is FNYEAQ in the germline V gene. CDR3 coding DNA: TGTACCAGCAGCTCGGGACCTAACTACGAGCAGTACTTC. This translates into CTSSSGPNYEQYF.

The chain joins TRBV28 to TRBJ2-2; D might be TRBD1 or TRBD2, each matching 6 bases. CDR1 MDHEN and CDR2 SYDVKM come from the germline V gene. V was cut by 3 bases and J by 0 bases, with 11 bases left in between. CDR3 length equals 16 residues. CDR3 protein: CASSFFRGANTGELFF. DNA for the CDR3: TGTGCCAGCAGTTTTTTTAGGGGGGCGAACACCGGGGAGCTGTTTTTT.

Remarks on this clonotype: Its ends do not fully match the called genes, so a read error is possible. This sequence joins TRBV7-9 and TRBJ1-2, with 9 bases identical to TRBD1. The CDR3 spans 14 residues. Per germline, CDR1 SEHNR and CDR2 FQNEAQ (reference sequence). The CDR3 is CASSLGDRVAGHTF. CDR3 sequence (DNA): TGTGCCAGCAGCTTAGGGGACAGGGTGGCTGGCCACACCTTC.

Comments on this clonotype: A read error is possible here, since a much larger clone lies one base away. The genes are TRBV4-1 and TRBJ2-6, with D possibly matching TRBD2 (5 bases). From germline, CDR1 is MGHRA and CDR2 YSYEKL. The germline V and J ends were trimmed by 3 bases and 0 bases, with 9 bases remaining between them. The CDR3 loop spans 16 amino acids. The CDR3 spells CASSHGEGSGANVLTF. CDR3 DNA sequence: TGCGCCAGCAGCCATGGAGAGGGCTCTGGGGCCAACGTCCTGACTTTC.

V gene TRBV20-1 combines with J gene TRBJ2-7, with 10 positions matching TRBD2. With V trimmed by 4 bases and J by 1 base, 13 bases remained unmatched. Germline-derived CDR1 and CDR2 are DFQATT and SNEGSKA (reference sequence). This CDR3 has 17 amino acids. In DNA, the CDR3 is TGCAGTGCTATTGGGTGGGCTAGCGGGAGAATATCCTACGAGCAGTACTTC. It yields the protein CSAIGWASGRISYEQYF.

This clonotype is medium-sized (0.01 to 0.1%). This chain joins TRBV10-3 and TRBJ2-7; TRBD2 aligns across 9 bases. The CDR3 runs 15 residues. V shed 4 bases and J 0 bases; nucleotides not matched to a gene: 4. Germline CDR1 and CDR2: ENHRY and SYGVKD. CDR3 in DNA: TGTGCCATCAGTGCGGGTAGCGGGAGCTCCTACGAGCAGTACTTC. It yields the protein CAISAGSGSSYEQYF.

Ten or more counts support this clonotype. The chain combines TRBV5-8 with TRBJ1-1, with TRBD1 identical over 9 bases. The germline gives CDR1 SGHTS, CDR2 YDEGEE. Trimming at V came to 2 bases and at J to 5 bases, leaving 4 bases not matched to a gene. The CDR3 totals 14 residues. The CDR3 reads CASSLQGAGTEAFF. The CDR3 region has the DNA TGTGCCAGCAGCTTACAGGGGGCGGGTACTGAAGCTTTCTTT.

This clonotype was observed many times. The chain recombines TRBV7-9 with TRBJ2-7; tentatively, D is TRBD1 or TRBD2 (5 bases each). V was shortened by 5 bases and J by 1 base, with 15 bases between the two germline ends. CDR1 and CDR2 (germline): SEHNR, FQNEAQ (reference sequence). The CDR3 contains 15 residues. The CDR3: CASSPTRGASYEQYF. The DNA for the CDR3 is TGTGCCAGCAGCCCCACTAGGGGCGCATCCTACGAGCAGTACTTC.

This clonotype has at least ten counts. The chain couples TRBV2 to TRBJ2-7; D is undetermined. Germline V gene sequence: CDR1 SNHLY, CDR2 FYNNEI. This CDR3 spans 15 amino acids. V lost 7 bases, J lost 2 bases, and 18 bases lay in between. CDR3 in amino acids: CASIKDGHKTYEQYF. The CDR3 region has the DNA TGTGCCAGCATCAAGGACGGCCACAAAACCTACGAGCAGTACTTC. Based on the CDR3 plus reference TRBV2 and TRBJ2-7, the full variable domain is EPEVTQTPSHQVTQMGQEVILRCVPISNHLYFYWYRQILGQKVEFLVSFYNNEISEKSEIFDDQFSVERPDGSNFTLKIRSTKLEDSAMYFCASIKDGHKTYEQYFGPGTRLTVT.

This clonotype has a handful of counts. The chain links TRBV12-3 or TRBV12-4 to TRBJ2-1; D call uncertain. The CDR3 sequence is 12 residues long. The V and J ends lost 5 bases and 8 bases respectively, with 10 bases between them. The DNA of the CDR3 is TGTGCCAGCAGTACCCTTATCTATGAGCAGTTCTTC. Protein: CASSTLIYEQFF.

This clonotype came up many times. This chain joins TRBV29-1 and TRBJ1-2; no clear D gene. V shed 7 bases and J shed 4 bases, with 13 bases lying between them. Germline V CDR1 and CDR2: SQVTM, ANQGSEA. The CDR3 length is 12 residues. CDR3 loop: CSAQTSLYGYTF. CDR3 DNA sequence: TGCAGCGCGCAGACAAGCCTCTATGGCTACACCTTC.

There are many counts of this clonotype. V usage is TRBV12-3 or TRBV12-4 and J usage is TRBJ1-6; no reliable D call. V lost 5 bases and J 7 bases, leaving 9 bases between the germline ends. This CDR3 is 13 amino acids long. The CDR3 DNA is TGTGCCAGCAGTGAACGACCAAATTCACCCCTCCACTTT. Its protein product is CASSERPNSPLHF.

The V gene is TRBV20-1, the J gene TRBJ1-2; D unresolved. CDR3 length: 12 residues. V lost 3 bases to trimming and J lost 0 bases, with 5 bases between them. The germline V gene has CDR1 DFQATT and CDR2 SNEGSKA (reference sequence). The CDR3 loop reads CSASGSNYGYTF. The CDR3 region has the DNA TGCAGTGCTAGTGGCTCTAACTATGGCTACACCTTC.

This clonotype was counted ten times or more. This rearrangement joins TRBV29-1 to TRBJ1-2; no definite D call. Trimming stripped 6 bases from V and 2 bases from J, with 16 bases between. Germline CDR1 and CDR2: SQVTM and ANQGSEA. The length of the CDR3 is 14 residues. CDR3 in amino acids: CSVDPPQPNYGYTF. CDR3 bases: TGCAGCGTCGACCCCCCCCAACCGAACTATGGCTACACCTTC.

This chain connects TRBV2 to TRBJ1-2, with a tentative D call TRBD1 (5 bases). V lost 2 bases, J lost 7 bases, and 14 bases lay in between. The CDR3 contains 14 residues. Looked up from germline, CDR1 is SNHLY and CDR2 is FYNNEI. The CDR3 reads CASSEMLGGGGYTF. The CDR3 DNA sequence: TGTGCCAGCAGTGAAATGTTGGGGGGTGGTGGCTACACCTTC.